One sample yielded the 24 T cell receptor beta chains listed below, sequenced in a study of shared clonotypes between healthy human individuals. Here immunoSEQ multiplex PCR was the method, and the copy in TCRdb shows in-frame clones only, minus some. The table has around 1.9 million clones, about 93% seen once; the top ten hold approximately 1.7%. In the naive CD8 group, cells lacked CD45RO and were positively selected for CCR7, so terminally differentiated effector memory CD45RA+ cells were left out. Source material: naive CD8+ T cells from PBMCs. The receptors were sampled from a man aged 18-30 years in good health. Some clones in this sample may be carry-over from other donors' samples.

This clone is a singleton in its sample. The genes are TRBV5-6 and TRBJ2-1; 9 bases agree with TRBD2. The germline V gene has CDR1 SGHDT and CDR2 YYEEEE. Trimming removed 0 bases from V and 0 bases from J; junction bases left unmatched: 1. The length of the CDR3 is 16 residues. This CDR3 is CASSLVREGSYNEQFF. In DNA, the CDR3 is TGTGCCAGCAGCTTGGTGCGGGAGGGCTCCTACAATGAGCAGTTCTTC.

This clone was seen more than once but under ten times. Other DNA sequences in this specimen translate into the identical CDR3. V usage is TRBV6-5 and J usage is TRBJ2-1; no firm D call. Germline V gene sequence: CDR1 MNHEY, CDR2 SVGAGI. There are 12 residues in the CDR3. The V end was cut by 0 bases, the J end by 7 bases, with 4 bases between. In nucleotides, the CDR3 is TGTGCCAGCAGTTACTCCCGGAATGAGCAGTTCTTC. Protein sequence: CASSYSRNEQFF.

The chain links TRBV28 to TRBJ2-7; weak D call: TRBD2 (5 bases). Germline loops: CDR1 MDHEN, CDR2 SYDVKM. V gave up 11 bases and J gave up 4 bases, with 12 bases separating them. This CDR3 region has 11 residues. CDR3 region: CASLRDYEQYF. DNA of the CDR3: TGTGCCTCCCTGAGGGATTACGAGCAGTACTTC.

This chain uses TRBV6-1 with TRBJ2-2; 10 bases are a match to TRBD2. Germline CDR1 and CDR2: MNHNS and SASEGT. This CDR3 has 16 amino acids. The junction had 3 bases not matched to a gene; V was cut back by 5 bases and J by 0 bases. This CDR3 is CASSQGTSANTGELFF. CDR3 DNA sequence: TGTGCCAGCAGTCAAGGGACTAGCGCGAACACCGGGGAGCTGTTTTTT.

The chain couples TRBV7-9 to TRBJ1-1; D unclear. In germline, CDR1 is SEHNR, CDR2 FQNEAQ (reference sequence). V was cut by 3 bases and J by 5 bases, with 7 bases left in between. The CDR3 is 12 amino acids. The CDR3 sequence is CASSFKETEAFF. CDR3 nucleotide sequence: TGTGCCAGCAGCTTCAAGGAGACTGAAGCTTTCTTT.

The chain has TRBV4-3 and TRBJ2-1; 10 positions match TRBD2. This CDR3 comprises 17 residues. The V gene's germline CDR1 is LGHNA and CDR2 YSLEER. Unmatched junction bases numbered 10, after V lost 4 bases and J lost 4 bases. The CDR3 here is CASSRAGRLAGYNEQFF. The CDR3 nucleotides are TGCGCCAGCAGCCGAGCCGGACGACTAGCGGGTTACAATGAGCAGTTCTTC.

This rearrangement joins TRBV15 to TRBJ2-1, with D possibly TRBD1 on 5 matching bases. Germline V gives CDR1 LNHNV, CDR2 YYDKDF (reference sequence). V dropped 3 bases and J dropped 4 bases, with 13 bases sitting between them. The length of the CDR3 is 15 residues. The chain's CDR3 is CATSSSVRGYNEQFF. The CDR3 DNA reads as TGTGCCACCAGCAGTTCGGTAAGGGGTTACAATGAGCAGTTCTTC. The complete variable domain, with remaining parts taken from reference TRBV15 and TRBJ2-1, reads DAMVIQNPRYQVTQFGKPVTLSCSQTLNHNVMYWYQQKSSQAPKLLFHYYDKDFNNEADTPDNFQSRRPNTSFCFLDIRSPGLGDTAMYLCATSSSVRGYNEQFFGPGTRLTVL.

V is TRBV2 and J is TRBJ2-7, with D possibly being TRBD2 (5 bases). Trimming removed 10 bases at V and 2 bases at J, with 18 bases between. Germline lookup yields CDR1 SNHLY and CDR2 FYNNEI. This CDR3 has 14 amino acids. CDR3 sequence: CANRGRNSTYEQYF. The CDR3 coding sequence is TGTGCCAACCGAGGGAGAAACTCTACCTACGAGCAGTACTTC.

The V and J genes are TRBV21-1 and TRBJ2-7; the table's D gene call, TRBD2, was not cross checked with the DNA. TRBV21-1 is tagged as a pseudogene. The CDR3 is 14 amino acids. The CDR3 here is CASSPCRLVYEQYF. In nucleotides, the CDR3 is TGTGCCAGCAGCCCGTGTCGATTAGTATACGAGCAGTACTTC.

This clone was seen only once. This chain connects TRBV19 to TRBJ2-2; 10 bases are shared with TRBD2. Unmatched junction bases numbered 13, after V lost 9 bases and J lost 3 bases. CDR1 and CDR2 (germline): LNHDA, SQIVND (reference sequence). This CDR3 comprises 17 residues. This CDR3 is CASLREREGPDTGELFF. The CDR3 DNA is TGTGCCAGCCTCAGGGAGCGGGAGGGCCCAGACACCGGGGAGCTGTTTTTT.

The gene calls are TRBV5-1 and TRBJ1-2, with 8 bases identical to TRBD1. Germline V gene lookup returns CDR1 SGHRS and CDR2 YFSETQ. This CDR3 region has 16 residues. V was clipped by 3 bases and J by 0 bases; unmatched bases: 7. The CDR3 DNA is TGCGCCAGCAGCTACACCGGCAGGGGGCCTAACTATGGCTACACCTTC. Residues: CASSYTGRGPNYGYTF.

CDR3 sequence reads: CASSPSVTALYEQYF. CDR3 DNA: TGCGCCAGCAGCCCCTCAGTGACAGCGCTCTACGAGCAGTACTTC. The chain employs TRBV4-1 and TRBJ2-7; D possibly corresponds to TRBD1 (5 bases). V was pared by 4 bases and J by 3 bases, with 16 bases between. This CDR3 is 15 amino acids long. Germline CDR1 reads MGHRA; CDR2 reads YSYEKL.

This clone appeared a single time. The V gene is TRBV29-1, the J gene TRBJ2-3; 9 nucleotides line up with TRBD1. The junction had 5 bases not matched to a gene; V was cut back by 7 bases and J by 3 bases. CDR3 length equals 13 residues. The germline V gene has CDR1 SQVTM and CDR2 ANQGSEA. The CDR3 DNA is TGCAGCGCTCCGGGACAGGGAACAGATACGCAGTATTTT. This encodes CSAPGQGTDTQYF.

The chain recombines TRBV27 with TRBJ2-7; TRBD2 agrees at 8 bases. This CDR3 spans 18 amino acids. V dropped 4 bases and J dropped 2; count of bases not matched to a gene: 16. Germline V lookup: CDR1 MNHEY, CDR2 SMNVEV (reference sequence). The CDR3 region is CASSYGGSGIPTPYEQYF. The CDR3 nucleotides are TGTGCCAGCAGTTATGGGGGTAGCGGGATCCCCACCCCCTACGAGCAGTACTTC.

The rearrangement links TRBV28 to TRBJ1-5; D unclear. V lost 7 bases to trimming and J lost 7 bases, with 14 bases between them. CDR1 MDHEN and CDR2 SYDVKM come from the germline V gene. CDR3 length: 13 residues. CDR3 nucleotides: TGTGCCAGCACCGTCTTTTTCGGACAGCCCCAGCATTTT. Translation gives CASTVFFGQPQHF.

The chain is built from TRBV28 and TRBJ1-5; D is unresolved. With 1 base removed from V and 7 bases from J, the gap between germline ends came to 8 bases. The CDR3 is 13 amino acids. CDR1 and CDR2 from the germline V gene are MDHEN and SYDVKM. Here the CDR3 reads CASSLLPGQPQHF. In nucleotides, the CDR3 is TGTGCCAGCAGTTTATTACCTGGACAGCCCCAGCATTTT.

The chain links TRBV15 to TRBJ2-1; no definite D call. This CDR3 contains 13 residues. With 5 bases removed from V and 5 bases from J, the gap between germline ends came to 10 bases. From germline, CDR1 is LNHNV and CDR2 YYDKDF (reference sequence). The chain's CDR3 is CATSAVLNNEQFF. CDR3 nucleotide sequence: TGTGCCACCAGCGCCGTACTTAACAATGAGCAGTTCTTC.

The chain employs TRBV9 and TRBJ2-3, with D maybe TRBD2 (6 bases). CDR1 and CDR2 (germline): SGDLS, YYNGEE. The CDR3 length is 15 residues. V lost 4 bases, J lost 2 bases, and 14 bases lay in between. This CDR3 reads CASSSEGGTTDTQYF. In nucleotides, the CDR3 is TGTGCCAGCAGCTCCGAGGGCGGGACCACAGATACGCAGTATTTT. Based on the CDR3 plus reference TRBV9 and TRBJ2-3, the full variable domain is DSGVTQTPKHLITATGQRVTLRCSPRSGDLSVYWYQQSLDQGLQFLIQYYNGEERAKGNILERFSAQQFPDLHSELNLSSLELGDSALYFCASSSEGGTTDTQYFGPGTRLTVL.

This rearrangement joins TRBV5-6 to TRBJ2-7; no firm D call. This CDR3 spans 11 amino acids. V was trimmed by 2 bases and J by 5 bases, leaving 5 bases between them. Per the germline V gene, CDR1 is SGHDT and CDR2 is YYEEEE. This CDR3 reads CASSLTHEQYF. The CDR3 DNA sequence: TGTGCCAGCAGCTTAACCCACGAGCAGTACTTC.

The CDR3 DNA reads TGTGCCAGCAGCCCGCGACTAGCGGATGAGCAGTTCTTC. This encodes CASSPRLADEQFF. The V call is TRBV7-9, the J call TRBJ2-1; the match to TRBD2 covers 9 bases. Germline V gene sequence: CDR1 SEHNR, CDR2 FQNEAQ (reference sequence). V lost 5 bases, J lost 8 bases, and 4 bases stayed unmatched. The CDR3 spans 13 residues.

The rearrangement joins TRBV27 to TRBJ2-3; 8 positions agree with TRBD1. Looked up from germline, CDR1 is MNHEY and CDR2 is SMNVEV (reference sequence). The CDR3 is 14 amino acids. V was clipped by 6 bases and J by 4 bases; unmatched bases: 6. This CDR3 reads CASSQGALADTQYF. The CDR3 DNA is TGTGCCAGCAGCCAGGGGGCTCTTGCAGATACGCAGTATTTT.

The chain couples TRBV4-1 to TRBJ1-5; unclear D gene. Germline-derived CDR1 and CDR2 are MGHRA and YSYEKL. The CDR3 is made up of 16 amino acids. V was trimmed by 1 base and J by 7 bases, leaving 17 bases between them. The CDR3 bases are TGCGCCAGCAGCCAAGGTGAGCTTGGGATTGGGCAGCCCCAGCATTTT. Translated: CASSQGELGIGQPQHF.

The chain links TRBV27 to TRBJ2-1; 9 bases are shared with TRBD2. Germline CDR1 is MNHEY and CDR2 is SMNVEV (reference sequence). After removal of 5 bases from V and 8 bases from J, the junction contained 7 bases not matched to a gene. The CDR3 has 14 amino acids. CDR3 loop: CASSPIGTSYEQFF. CDR3 DNA: TGTGCCAGCAGTCCGATCGGGACTAGCTATGAGCAGTTCTTC.

V is TRBV30 and J is TRBJ1-2, with no clear D. Deletions cut 7 bases from V and 8 bases from J, with 17 bases between. CDR3 length: 12 amino acids. Germline CDR1 GTSNPN, CDR2 SVGIG (reference sequence). The CDR3 nucleotides read TGTGCCTCCACGGGTCTTTTCGCGGGCTACACCTTC. Its protein is CASTGLFAGYTF.